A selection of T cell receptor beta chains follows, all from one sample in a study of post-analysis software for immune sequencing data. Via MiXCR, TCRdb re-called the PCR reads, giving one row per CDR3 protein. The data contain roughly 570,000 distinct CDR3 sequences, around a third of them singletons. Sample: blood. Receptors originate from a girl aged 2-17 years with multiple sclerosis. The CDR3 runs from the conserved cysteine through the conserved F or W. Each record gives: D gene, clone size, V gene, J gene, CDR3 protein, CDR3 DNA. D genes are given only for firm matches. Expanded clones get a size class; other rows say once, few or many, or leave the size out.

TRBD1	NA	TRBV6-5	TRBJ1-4	CASSYDTGENEKLFF	TGTGCCAGCAGCTACGATACAGGGGAAAATGAAAAACTGTTTTTT
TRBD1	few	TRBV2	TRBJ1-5	CASTRLGTGYQPQHF	TGTGCCAGCACCCGTTTGGGGACAGGGTATCAGCCCCAGCATTTT
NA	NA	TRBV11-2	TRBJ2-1	CASSSIRGPYNEQFF	TGTGCCAGCAGCTCCATTCGGGGGCCTTACAATGAGCAGTTCTTC
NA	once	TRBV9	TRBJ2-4	CASSANSGNIQYF	TGTGCCAGCAGCGCTAACTCGGGAAACATTCAGTACTTC
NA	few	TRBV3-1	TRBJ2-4	CASSQAGLDIQYF	TGTGCCAGCAGCCAAGCAGGGTTGGACATTCAGTACTTC
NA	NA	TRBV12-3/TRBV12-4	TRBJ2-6	CASKHSGANVLTF	TGTGCCAGTAAGCACTCTGGGGCCAACGTCCTGACTTTC
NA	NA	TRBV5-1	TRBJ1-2	CASSPDEGYRGYTF	TGCGCCAGCAGCCCAGACGAGGGTTATAGAGGCTACACCTTC
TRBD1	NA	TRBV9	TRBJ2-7	CASSKGTESFYEQYF	TGTGCCAGCAGCAAAGGGACAGAGAGTTTCTACGAGCAGTACTTC
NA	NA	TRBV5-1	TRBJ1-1	CASSGFNYEAFF	TGCGCCAGCAGCGGATTCAATTATGAGGCTTTCTTT
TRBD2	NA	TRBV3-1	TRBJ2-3	CASSQDLAGEGDTQYF	TGTGCCAGCAGCCAAGACCTAGCGGGGGAGGGAGATACGCAGTATTTT
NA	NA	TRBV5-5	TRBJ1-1	CASLGTEAFF	TGTGCCAGCCTGGGGACTGAAGCTTTCTTT
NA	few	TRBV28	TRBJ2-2	CASSGGGVNGELFF	TGTGCCAGCAGTGGAGGGGGAGTGAACGGGGAGCTGTTTTTT
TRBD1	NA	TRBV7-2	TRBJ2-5	CASSLATTGAGETQYF	TGTGCCAGCAGCTTAGCGACTACAGGGGCTGGGGAGACCCAGTACTTC
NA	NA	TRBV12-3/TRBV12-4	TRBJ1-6	CASSPEGQSNSPLHF	TGTGCCAGCAGTCCAGAGGGGCAGTCTAATTCACCCCTCCACTTT
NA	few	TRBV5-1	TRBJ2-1	CASSGPPEGINEQFF	TGCGCCAGCAGCGGACCTCCCGAGGGGATCAATGAGCAGTTCTTC
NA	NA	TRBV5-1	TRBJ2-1	CASSLVGGRTYNEQFF	TGCGCCAGCAGCTTGGTTGGCGGGCGAACCTACAATGAGCAGTTCTTC
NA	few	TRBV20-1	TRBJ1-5	CSARDYRVSNQPQHF	TGCAGTGCTAGAGATTACAGGGTAAGCAATCAGCCCCAGCATTTT
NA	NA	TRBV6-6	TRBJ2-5	CASNPGGAPNTRETQYF	TGTGCCAGCAATCCCGGTGGGGCACCAAATACGCGAGAGACCCAGTACTTC
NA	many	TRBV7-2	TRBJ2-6	CASSLEVSGANVLTF	TGTGCCAGCAGCTTAGAAGTCTCTGGGGCCAACGTCCTGACTTTC
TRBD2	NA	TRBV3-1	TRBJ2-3	CASSQEPAGGKDTQYF	TGTGCCAGCAGCCAAGAGCCGGCGGGGGGAAAAGATACGCAGTATTTT
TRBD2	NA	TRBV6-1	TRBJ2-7	CASSSGGKYEQYF	TGTGCCAGCTCTAGCGGGGGAAAGTACGAGCAGTACTTC
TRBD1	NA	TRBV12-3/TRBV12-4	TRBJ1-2	CASSPSAGGDGYTF	TGTGCCAGCAGTCCCTCCGCAGGGGGCGATGGCTACACCTTC
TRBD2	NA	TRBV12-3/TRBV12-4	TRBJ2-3	CASSLLTSVNADAQYF	TGTGCCAGCAGTTTACTGACTAGCGTGAACGCAGATGCGCAGTATTTT
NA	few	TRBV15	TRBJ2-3	CATSFRRGPTGDTQYF	TGTGCCACCAGCTTCCGAAGGGGACCCACGGGAGATACGCAGTATTTT
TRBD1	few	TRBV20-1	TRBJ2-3	CSARVGTGGSDMQYF	TGCAGTGCTAGAGTGGGGACAGGGGGCTCGGATATGCAGTATTTT
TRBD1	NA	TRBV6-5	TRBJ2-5	CASSTPGQGWETQYF	TGTGCCAGCAGTACACCGGGACAGGGATGGGAGACCCAGTACTTC